This T cell receptor beta chain appears in the sequencing data of a study of prognosis after radiotherapy for stage I lung cancer. Study-wide context: The tumor was squamous cell carcinoma for 7 or 8 patients; for 12 to 13, it was adenocarcinoma.

This clonotype was recorded many times. The study amplified the TCR beta CDR3 region from genomic DNA. This amplification was carried out by two rounds of multiplex PCR. The use of primers specific to each TRBV and TRBJ gene characterized first-round PCR. A single record per CDR3 protein comes from TCRdb applying MiXCR to the multiplex PCR reads. The sample records 25,000 to 35,000 distinct CDR3 sequences, around 48% being singletons. For each of two time points, a six-milliliter draw of peripheral blood was taken. This clonotype was sampled from a donor aged 50 or older with non-small cell lung cancer. This sample comprised PBMCs, obtained before or after stereotactic body radiation therapy (not recorded which).

DNA of the CDR3: TGTGCCAGCAGTACCAACCGTCGGGACAGGGGAGGTAATGAAAAACTGTTTTTT. This gives the protein CASSTNRRDRGGNEKLFF. The chain employs TRBV28 and TRBJ1-4, with 10 nucleotides matching TRBD1. The CDR3 totals 18 residues. Germline-derived CDR1 and CDR2 are MDHEN and SYDVKM. Unmatched junction bases numbered 13, after V lost 5 bases and J lost 4 bases.